These 28 T cell receptor beta chains originate from one sample sequenced in a study of monozygotic twins with inflammatory bowel disease. TCRdb reprocessed the 5' RACE reads and stores each CDR3 protein as one record, lacking DNA. Recorded here are approximately 200,000 distinct CDR3 sequences; the top ten clones represent roughly 1.7%. The source material was blood. Source of these receptors: a human donor with ulcerative colitis or Crohn's disease, or a healthy co-twin of an affected twin (not recorded which).

The J gene is TRBJ2-3, the V gene TRBV5-1; TCRdb reports TRBD1, a call that lacks DNA to check it against. Germline V gene sequence: CDR1 SGHRS, CDR2 YFSETQ. The CDR3 sequence is 14 residues long. The CDR3 is CASSRGKPTDTQYF.

The V and J genes are TRBV18 and TRBJ1-1; the TRBD1 assignment by TCRdb is unverifiable without DNA. In germline, CDR1 is KGHSH, CDR2 LQKENI. The CDR3 covers 17 residues. CDR3 sequence reads: CASSPTGQGAHGTEAFF.

The chain has TRBV18 and TRBJ1-1; TCRdb's D gene call, TRBD1, goes unchecked for lack of DNA. CDR1 is KGHSH, CDR2 LQKENI, per germline. The CDR3 has 14 amino acids. CDR3 amino acids: CASSPDSMNTEAFF.

V and J are TRBV6-1 and TRBJ2-5. The CDR3 covers 14 residues. Germline V gene sequence: CDR1 MNHNS, CDR2 SASEGT. The CDR3 reads CASSPYKLQETQYF.

The chain is built from TRBV7-9 and TRBJ2-1; the TCRdb D gene call, TRBD1, has no DNA to confirm it. The CDR3 is 16 amino acids. Germline assignment: CDR1 SEHNR and CDR2 FQNEAQ (reference sequence). The CDR3 spells CASSGFQGETYNEQFF. Filled out from reference TRBV7-9 and TRBJ2-1, the complete variable domain reads DTGVSQNPRHKITKRGQNVTFRCDPISEHNRLYWYRQTLGQGPEFLTYFQNEAQLEKSRLLSDRFSAERPKGSFSTLEIQRTEQGDSAMYLCASSGFQGETYNEQFFGPGTRLTVL.

The chain carries TRBV4-1 and TRBJ1-1. The CDR3 is made up of 17 amino acids. The germline CDR1 and CDR2 sequences are MGHRA and YSYEKL. The CDR3 loop is CASSQFYLLDPNTEAFF.

The gene calls are TRBV18 and TRBJ2-7; TCRdb selects TRBD1, and the lack of DNA leaves this call unchecked. Germline CDR1 reads KGHSH; CDR2 reads LQKENI. The CDR3 sequence is 16 residues long. CDR3 region: CASSPTAGDRTYEQYF.

V is TRBV20-1 and J is TRBJ1-2; TCRdb returns TRBD1, unconfirmable since there is no DNA. CDR1 and CDR2 (germline): DFQATT, SNEGSKA (reference sequence). The CDR3 spans 13 residues. This chain's CDR3 is CSAAPGQGYGYTF.

The V call is TRBV19, the J call TRBJ2-4; the TRBD1 assignment by TCRdb is unverifiable without DNA. Germline V gives CDR1 LNHDA, CDR2 SQIVND (reference sequence). This CDR3 has 13 amino acids. CDR3 protein: CASRQGGENIQYF.

The rearrangement uses TRBV7-2 and TRBJ2-7. Germline values: CDR1 SGHTA, CDR2 FQGNSA. The CDR3 contains 16 residues. CDR3 sequence reads: CASSFYRLGSSYEQYF.

The chain combines TRBV5-1 with TRBJ2-1. This CDR3 is built from 14 residues. CDR1 and CDR2 from the germline V gene are SGHRS and YFSETQ. This chain's CDR3 is CASSLVVGINEQFF.

This rearrangement joins TRBV2 to TRBJ1-2. Germline V gene sequence: CDR1 SNHLY, CDR2 FYNNEI. The CDR3 loop spans 11 amino acids. The CDR3 here is CASKPDYGYTF.

CDR3 residues: CAIGRTGSENTIYF. V is TRBV10-3 and J is TRBJ1-3. The CDR3 covers 14 residues. The germline V gene has CDR1 ENHRY and CDR2 SYGVKD.

This rearrangement joins TRBV20-1 to TRBJ1-1; the D call of TRBD1 rests on TCRdb alone, since no DNA is present to check it. Germline lookup yields CDR1 DFQATT and CDR2 SNEGSKA (reference sequence). This CDR3 region has 16 residues. Here the CDR3 reads CSARDPRTGQNTEAFF.

The J gene is TRBJ1-4, the V gene TRBV5-1; TCRdb selects TRBD1, and the lack of DNA leaves this call unchecked. Germline V gene lookup returns CDR1 SGHRS and CDR2 YFSETQ. CDR3 length: 16 residues. This chain's CDR3 is CASSLASGTGTEKLFF.

This chain connects TRBV7-8 to TRBJ1-4. Germline lookup yields CDR1 SGHVS and CDR2 FQNEAQ. The CDR3 is made up of 15 amino acids. Here the CDR3 reads CASSLSKATNEKLFF.

The chain links TRBV7-9 to TRBJ1-2. Germline CDR1 and CDR2: SEHNR and FQNEAQ (reference sequence). This CDR3 is 14 amino acids long. Here the CDR3 reads CASSKRTGFYGYTF.

This sequence joins TRBV18 and TRBJ2-5. The germline V gene has CDR1 KGHSH and CDR2 LQKENI. CDR3 length: 12 residues. CDR3 protein: CASSPAKETQYF. Looking up the rest from reference TRBV18 and TRBJ2-5 gives the full variable domain: NAGVMQNPRHLVRRRGQEARLRCSPMKGHSHVYWYRQLPEEGLKFMVYLQKENIIDESGMPKERFSAEFPKEGPSILRIQQVVRGDSAAYFCASSPAKETQYFGPGTRLLVL.

The chain joins TRBV4-1 to TRBJ1-5; TCRdb selects TRBD1, and the lack of DNA leaves this call unchecked. The CDR3 has 13 amino acids. Germline CDR1 MGHRA, CDR2 YSYEKL. CDR3 protein: CASSQSRVQPQHF.

J is TRBJ1-3 and V is TRBV18. CDR3 length: 17 amino acids. The V gene's germline CDR1 is KGHSH and CDR2 LQKENI. CDR3 residues: CASSHSDGSSSGNTIYF. Full variable domain (rest looked up from reference TRBV18 and TRBJ1-3): NAGVMQNPRHLVRRRGQEARLRCSPMKGHSHVYWYRQLPEEGLKFMVYLQKENIIDESGMPKERFSAEFPKEGPSILRIQQVVRGDSAAYFCASSHSDGSSSGNTIYFGEGSWLTVV.

The chain recombines TRBV6-1 with TRBJ2-7. Germline V gene data show CDR1 as MNHNS and CDR2 as SASEGT. The CDR3 contains 13 residues. CDR3 protein: CASSELESYEQYF.

The V gene is TRBV5-1, the J gene TRBJ2-3; TCRdb designates TRBD1, a call that cannot be tested without DNA. From germline, CDR1 is SGHRS and CDR2 YFSETQ. There are 16 residues in the CDR3. The CDR3 here is CASSDQDRNSPDTQYF.

The chain joins TRBV10-3 to TRBJ2-2; lacking DNA, the TRBD2 call made by TCRdb goes unchecked. The germline V gene encodes CDR1 ENHRY and CDR2 SYGVKD. This CDR3 region has 17 residues. CDR3 loop: CAISAEAGLFDTGELFF.

The chain links TRBV10-3 to TRBJ2-2; as DNA is missing, the TRBD1 call by TCRdb cannot be tested. This CDR3 has 14 residues. Germline CDR1 and CDR2: ENHRY and SYGVKD. CDR3 protein: CAVSRDSATGELFF.

This chain joins TRBV5-1 and TRBJ2-3; TCRdb's assignment of TRBD1 cannot be checked, as there is no DNA. This CDR3 region has 15 residues. In germline, CDR1 is SGHRS, CDR2 YFSETQ. CDR3 protein: CASSFGDRVTDTQYF.

V usage is TRBV20-1 and J usage is TRBJ1-4. From germline, CDR1 is DFQATT and CDR2 SNEGSKA (reference sequence). This CDR3 is built from 11 residues. CDR3 region: CSASRNEKLFF.

The rearrangement joins TRBV6-5 to TRBJ1-1; TCRdb's D call, TRBD1, is unchecked because there is no DNA. The CDR3 has 15 amino acids. Germline V gene lookup returns CDR1 MNHEY and CDR2 SVGAGI. CDR3 in amino acids: CASSYSEDRATEAFF.

The chain carries TRBV6-9 and TRBJ2-7; TCRdb's D call of TRBD1 is untestable without DNA. The CDR3 covers 15 residues. Germline V gene data show CDR1 as MNHGY and CDR2 as SVAAGI. This CDR3 reads CASTQEQDRPYEQYF.